This T cell receptor (beta chain) was captured by sequencing in a study of T-cell memory formation after mild COVID-19. Whole-study context: Most TCR clusters belonged to a single donor.

Study-wide results and limits: Contracting CD4+ clones lay largely in CM and EM, with CD8+ ones residing in EMRA. Clones that shrank (day 15 to 85) were balanced CD4/CD8, whereas later expanders leaned CD4+.

This clonotype was recorded a few times. Antigen unknown. TCRdb recomputed calls from the 5' RACE reads with MiXCR, one row per CDR3 protein. The sample includes approximately 490,000 distinct CDR3 sequences, roughly 22% of them seen just once. Germline V gives CDR1 SGHNT, CDR2 YENEEA. The CDR3 spans 14 residues. Trimming removed 5 bases at V and 1 base at J, with 11 bases between. V and J are TRBV11-3 and TRBJ2-5; no definite D call. The sequencing input was PBMCs or a T cell subset sorted from them (not recorded which). This TCR derives from an adult woman who had mild COVID-19 (a few samples of this study predate the infection). Cell type and time point are not known. CDR3 residues: CASSPGPTQETQYF. In DNA, the CDR3 is TGTGCCAGCAGCCCCGGGCCTACCCAAGAGACCCAGTACTTC.